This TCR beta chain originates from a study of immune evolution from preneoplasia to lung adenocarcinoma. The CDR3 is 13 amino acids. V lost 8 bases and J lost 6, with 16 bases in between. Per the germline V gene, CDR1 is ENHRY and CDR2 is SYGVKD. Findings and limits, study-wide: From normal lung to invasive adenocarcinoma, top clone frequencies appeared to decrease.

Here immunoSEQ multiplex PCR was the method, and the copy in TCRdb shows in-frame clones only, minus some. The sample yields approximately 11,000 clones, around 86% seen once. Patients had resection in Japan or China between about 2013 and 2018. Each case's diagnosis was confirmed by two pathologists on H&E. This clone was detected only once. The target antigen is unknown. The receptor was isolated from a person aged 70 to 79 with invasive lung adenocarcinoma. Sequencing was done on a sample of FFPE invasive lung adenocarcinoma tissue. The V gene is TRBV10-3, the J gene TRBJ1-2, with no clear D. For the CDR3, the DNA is TGTGCCATCCCAGGCCCATTTGACAATGGCTACACCTTC. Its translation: CAIPGPFDNGYTF.